These T cell receptor beta chains were read from a single sample in a study of T cell responses to AZD1222 COVID-19 vaccine. Generated by immunoSEQ multiplex PCR, the TCRdb table keeps only in-frame clones and is missing some. The sample has 72,000 or so clones, 89% seen once. The source was peripheral blood, collected 28 days after the second AZD1222 dose. Receptor source: an adult who received the AZD1222 COVID-19 vaccine. The CDR3 runs from the conserved cysteine through the conserved F or W. D genes are given only for firm matches. The size entry is marked missing in some rows and otherwise reads once, few, many or a size class.

J	size	V	D	CDR3	DNA
TRBJ2-7	.	TRBV29-1	TRBD2	CSVESQGLAGVSYEQYF	TGCAGCGTTGAAAGTCAGGGGCTAGCGGGAGTCTCCTACGAGCAGTACTTC
TRBJ2-1	.	TRBV6-2/TRBV6-3	TRBD2	CASSYLGLGLAGIYNEQFF	TGTGCCAGCAGTTACTTGGGATTAGGGCTAGCGGGGATCTACAATGAGCAGTTCTTC
TRBJ1-6	.	TRBV27	.	CASSVTRGGNNSPLHF	TGTGCCAGCAGTGTTACCCGGGGAGGCAATAATTCACCCCTCCACTTT
TRBJ2-1	.	TRBV25-1	TRBD2	CASSEMGSGRYNEQFF	TGTGCCAGCAGTGAAATGGGGAGCGGGAGGTACAATGAGCAGTTCTTC
TRBJ2-1	.	TRBV18	TRBD2	CASSPGRGNYNEQFF	TGTGCCAGCTCACCGGGGCGGGGGAACTACAATGAGCAGTTCTTC
TRBJ2-7	.	TRBV25-1	.	CASRRGTSSYEQYF	TGTGCCAGCCGCAGGGGCACCAGCTCCTACGAGCAGTACTTC
TRBJ2-1	.	TRBV23-1	TRBD2	CASSPGFVSGRRAWPLQFNEQFF	TGCGCCAGCAGTCCGGGGTTTGTTAGCGGGAGACGCGCTTGGCCCCTCCAATTTAATGAGCAGTTCTTC
TRBJ2-3	.	TRBV5-1	.	CASSLETDTQYF	TGCGCCAGCAGCTTGGAGACAGATACGCAGTATTTT
TRBJ1-1	once	TRBV30	.	CAWSKGGGRTEAFF	TGTGCCTGGAGTAAGGGAGGAGGGAGGACTGAAGCTTTCTTT
TRBJ1-5	.	TRBV19	TRBD1	CASMGTGRRRTQPQHF	TGTGCCAGTATGGGGACAGGGCGCCGGCGTACTCAGCCCCAGCATTTT
TRBJ1-5	.	TRBV19	.	CASSGNNQPQHF	TGTGCCAGTAGTGGTAACAATCAGCCCCAGCATTTT
TRBJ2-7	.	TRBV14	.	CASSQDSRSEQYF	TGTGCCAGCAGCCAAGATAGCAGGAGTGAGCAGTACTTC
TRBJ1-1	.	TRBV5-3	TRBD1	CARSLPRDRGLRTEAFF	TGTGCCAGAAGCTTGCCCCGGGACAGGGGGCTTCGGACTGAAGCTTTCTTT
TRBJ1-6	.	TRBV30	TRBD1	CAWKGTGENSPLHF	TGTGCCTGGAAAGGGACAGGGGAAAATTCACCCCTCCACTTT
TRBJ1-2	.	TRBV24-1	TRBD1	CATSDSSPGQSYGYTF	TGTGCCACCAGTGATTCTTCTCCGGGACAGAGCTATGGCTACACCTTC
TRBJ1-5	.	TRBV19	.	CASNRRQGNQPQHF	TGTGCCAGTAATAGGAGACAGGGCAATCAGCCCCAGCATTTT
TRBJ2-5	.	TRBV5-1	.	CASSLALGRETQYF	TGCGCCAGCAGCCTTGCCTTAGGCCGTGAGACCCAGTACTTC
TRBJ2-1	.	TRBV7-2	.	CASSQPGVYNEQFF	TGTGCCAGCAGCCAACCGGGGGTCTACAATGAGCAGTTCTTC
TRBJ2-7	.	TRBV5-5	.	CASSLEGAYEQYF	TGTGCCAGCAGCTTGGAGGGGGCCTACGAGCAGTACTTC
TRBJ2-1	.	TRBV7-9	TRBD2	CASSIGLGKFF	TGTGCCAGCAGCATAGGACTAGGCAAGTTCTTC
TRBJ2-7	.	TRBV7-8	TRBD2	CASSGGRAYEQYF	TGTGCCAGCAGCGGCGGGAGGGCCTACGAGCAGTACTTC
TRBJ2-7	.	TRBV19	.	CASNPGKGEQYF	TGTGCCAGTAATCCAGGGAAGGGCGAGCAGTACTTC
TRBJ2-1	once	TRBV6-6	.	CASSYIKGAAYNEQFF	TGTGCCAGCAGTTATATTAAGGGTGCGGCCTACAATGAGCAGTTCTTC
TRBJ1-4	.	TRBV3-1/TRBV3-2	.	CASSQARENEKLFF	TGTGCCAGCAGCCAAGCCAGGGAGAATGAAAAACTGTTTTTT
TRBJ2-5	once	TRBV4-1	TRBD2	CASSTPGTSGSGSIWETQYF	TGCGCCAGCAGCACCCCCGGGACTAGCGGGAGTGGAAGTATTTGGGAGACCCAGTACTTC
TRBJ2-7	.	TRBV12-3/TRBV12-4	.	CASSPQTGREQYF	TGTGCCAGCAGTCCCCAAACAGGGCGCGAGCAGTACTTC
TRBJ1-5	.	TRBV19	.	CASSISQGRNNQPQHF	TGTGCCAGTAGTATAAGTCAGGGGCGAAACAATCAGCCCCAGCATTTT
TRBJ2-5	.	TRBV28	TRBD2	CASSSTSGRPQETQYF	TGTGCCAGCAGCTCCACTAGCGGGAGGCCACAAGAGACCCAGTACTTC
TRBJ1-4	.	TRBV21-1	.	CASSTGAGRGTNEKLFF	TGTGCCAGCAGCACAGGGGCAGGGAGGGGGACTAATGAAAAACTGTTTTTT
TRBJ2-3	.	TRBV3-1/TRBV3-2	TRBD2	CASSLRLAGVSPDTQYF	TGTGCCAGCAGCCTTAGACTAGCGGGAGTTTCCCCAGATACGCAGTATTTT
TRBJ2-3	.	TRBV1	.	CTSNRRGRTDTQYF	TGCACCAGCAACCGCAGGGGCCGCACAGATACGCAGTATTTT
TRBJ1-2	.	TRBV27	TRBD1	CASSSLLTGNYGYTF	TGTGCCAGCAGCTCATTATTGACAGGGAACTATGGCTACACCTTC
TRBJ2-1	.	TRBV5-1	TRBD2	CASSLGLGRDINEQFF	TGCGCCAGCAGCTTGGGGCTGGGGAGGGATATCAATGAGCAGTTCTTC
TRBJ1-2	.	TRBV12-3/TRBV12-4	.	CASSSTNYGYTF	TGTGCCAGCAGTTCGACTAACTATGGCTACACCTTC
TRBJ1-4	.	TRBV7-2	.	CASSFPSGEKLFF	TGTGCCAGCAGCTTCCCATCCGGGGAAAAACTGTTTTTT
TRBJ1-5	.	TRBV15	.	CATSTIFPGPARDSNQPQHF	TGTGCCACCAGCACAATCTTCCCGGGGCCCGCTAGAGATAGCAATCAGCCCCAGCATTTT
TRBJ2-2	few	TRBV2	TRBD1	CASKGGAGVGELFF	TGTGCCAGTAAAGGGGGCGCCGGTGTCGGGGAGCTGTTTTTT
TRBJ2-7	.	TRBV5-1	.	CASRLDRSYEQYF	TGCGCCAGCAGACTGGACAGAAGCTACGAGCAGTACTTC
TRBJ2-7	.	TRBV3-1/TRBV3-2	.	CASSQVPYEQYF	TGTGCCAGCAGCCAAGTTCCCTACGAGCAGTACTTC
TRBJ1-3	.	TRBV5-3	.	CARSLIHEGSGNTIYF	TGTGCCAGAAGCCTAATCCACGAGGGGTCTGGAAACACCATATATTTT